This T cell receptor beta chain stems from a study of metastatic and nonmetastatic thyroid tumors. Study background: The authors compared repertoires across blood and tumor or nodule tissue from malignant and benign thyroid patients.

In the original workflow: The study's classifier, a distant-metastasis tool for papillary thyroid cancer, was built using CDR3 differences across clinicopathological groups. With MiXCR, TCRdb reprocessed the PCR reads. These V and J calls are TCRdb output, not the study's own analysis. The data hold 35,000 to 50,000 clones, with 4% observed a single time. Ten or more counts support this clone. Its matching antigen is unknown. All patients were treatment-naive before thyroid surgery. Study-wide points: When malignant thyroid tumors were compared with benign nodules, TCR beta diversity was reportedly significantly higher in the malignant tumors. This held in both blood and tumor samples.

Per germline, CDR1 SGHRS and CDR2 YFSETQ. The CDR3 is 14 residues long. The ends were cut back, 0 bases at V and 4 bases at J, with 7 bases in the middle. V is TRBV5-1 and J is TRBJ2-2; no firm D call. Sequencing was performed on blood. The receptor was isolated from a female donor with papillary thyroid cancer or a benign thyroid nodule (not recorded which). Some clones in this sample may be carry-over from other donors' samples. The CDR3 reads CASSLVLFTGELFF. Here the CDR3 DNA reads TGCGCCAGCAGCTTGGTGTTGTTCACCGGGGAGCTGTTTTTT.